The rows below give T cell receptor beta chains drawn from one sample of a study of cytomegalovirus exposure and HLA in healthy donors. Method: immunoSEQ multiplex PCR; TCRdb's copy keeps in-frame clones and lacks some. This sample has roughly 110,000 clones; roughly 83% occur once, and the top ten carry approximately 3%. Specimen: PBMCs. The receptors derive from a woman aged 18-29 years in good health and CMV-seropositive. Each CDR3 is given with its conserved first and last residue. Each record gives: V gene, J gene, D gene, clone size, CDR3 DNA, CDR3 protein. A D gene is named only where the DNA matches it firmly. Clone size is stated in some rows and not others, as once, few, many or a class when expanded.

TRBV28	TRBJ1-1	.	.	TGTGCCAGCAGTTTAGAACAGGGATTCACTGAAGCTTTCTTT	CASSLEQGFTEAFF
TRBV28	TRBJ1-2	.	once	TGTGCCAGCAGTTTCCCCGGCGGGGGCTACACCTTC	CASSFPGGGYTF
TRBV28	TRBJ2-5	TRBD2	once	TGTGCCAGCAGTTTAGTGTCTAGCGGGAGGGGGGAGACCCAGTACTTC	CASSLVSSGRGETQYF
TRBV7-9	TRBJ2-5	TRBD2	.	TGTGCCAGCACCTCAGGACTAGCGGGGGAAGAGACCCAGTACTTC	CASTSGLAGEETQYF
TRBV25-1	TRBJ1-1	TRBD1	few	TGTGCCAGCAGAAAGGGGGCAGGGGGCATGACTGAAGCTTTCTTT	CASRKGAGGMTEAFF
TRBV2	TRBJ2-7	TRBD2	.	TGTGCCAGCAGTGAAACCCGACTAGCGGGACCCACACAGCAGTACTTC	CASSETRLAGPTQQYF
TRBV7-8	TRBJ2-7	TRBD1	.	TGTGCCAGCACCGTACTACAGGGGGCTCGGGACGAGCAGTACTTC	CASTVLQGARDEQYF
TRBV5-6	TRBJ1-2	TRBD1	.	TGTGCCAGCAGCGCCGGGACAGGGGGCTATGGCTACACCTTC	CASSAGTGGYGYTF
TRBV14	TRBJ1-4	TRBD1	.	TGTGCCAGCAGCCAACTCCGGGACAGGGATGAAAAACTGTTTTTT	CASSQLRDRDEKLFF
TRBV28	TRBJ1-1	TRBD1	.	TGTGCCAGCAGTCCCCCACAGGGGGCGGGGAGGGAAGCTTTCTTT	CASSPPQGAGREAFF
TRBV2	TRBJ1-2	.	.	TGTGCCAGTGGCGGGGCGCACTTC	CASGGAHF
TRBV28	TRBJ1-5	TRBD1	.	TGTGCCAGCAGCACCCCCGGGACAGGGGCGACCCAGCCCCAGCATTTT	CASSTPGTGATQPQHF
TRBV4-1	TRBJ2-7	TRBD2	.	TGCGCCAGCAGCTCCAGCGGGAGTTTGTACGAGCAGTACTTC	CASSSSGSLYEQYF
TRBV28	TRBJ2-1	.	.	TGTGCCAGCCGAATCCAGGGGGGTGACAATGAGCAGTTCTTC	CASRIQGGDNEQFF
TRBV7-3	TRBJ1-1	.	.	TGTGCCAGCAGCGTAGTGGAGGGGACTGAAGCTTTCTTT	CASSVVEGTEAFF
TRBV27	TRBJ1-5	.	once	TGTGCCAGCAGGCCCTGGCAGGGTAATCAGCCCCAGCATTTT	CASRPWQGNQPQHF
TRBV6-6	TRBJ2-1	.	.	TGTGCCAGCAGTGAGACAGGCGACTACAATGAGCAGTTCTTC	CASSETGDYNEQFF
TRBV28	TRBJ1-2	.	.	TGTGCCAGCATCCCGCCAGGACAGTTATATGGCTACACCTTC	CASIPPGQLYGYTF
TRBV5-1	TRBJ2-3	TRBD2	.	TGCGCCAGCAGCTTGGGACTAGCGGGACGCAGAGATACGCAGTATTTT	CASSLGLAGRRDTQYF
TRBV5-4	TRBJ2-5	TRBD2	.	TGTGCCAGCAGCTTGGACGGACTAGCGGGAGGGTTGCCCCAGTACTTC	CASSLDGLAGGLPQYF
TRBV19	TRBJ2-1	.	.	TGTGCCAGTAGTTATGATGAGACATTTGAGCAGTTCTTC	CASSYDETFEQFF